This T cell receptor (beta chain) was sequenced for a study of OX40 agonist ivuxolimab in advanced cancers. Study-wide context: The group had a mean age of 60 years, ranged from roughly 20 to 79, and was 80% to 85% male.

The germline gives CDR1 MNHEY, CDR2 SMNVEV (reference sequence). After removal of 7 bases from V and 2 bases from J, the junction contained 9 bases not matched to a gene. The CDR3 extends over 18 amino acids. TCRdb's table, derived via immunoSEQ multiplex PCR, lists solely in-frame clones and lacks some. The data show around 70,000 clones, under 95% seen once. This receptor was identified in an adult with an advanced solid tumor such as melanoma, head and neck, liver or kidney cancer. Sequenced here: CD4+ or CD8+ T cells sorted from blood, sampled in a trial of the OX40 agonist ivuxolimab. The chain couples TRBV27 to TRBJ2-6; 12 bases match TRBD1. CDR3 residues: CASTTRGQGAPGANVLTF. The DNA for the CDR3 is TGTGCCAGCACTACTCGGGGACAGGGGGCCCCTGGGGCCAACGTCCTGACTTTC.